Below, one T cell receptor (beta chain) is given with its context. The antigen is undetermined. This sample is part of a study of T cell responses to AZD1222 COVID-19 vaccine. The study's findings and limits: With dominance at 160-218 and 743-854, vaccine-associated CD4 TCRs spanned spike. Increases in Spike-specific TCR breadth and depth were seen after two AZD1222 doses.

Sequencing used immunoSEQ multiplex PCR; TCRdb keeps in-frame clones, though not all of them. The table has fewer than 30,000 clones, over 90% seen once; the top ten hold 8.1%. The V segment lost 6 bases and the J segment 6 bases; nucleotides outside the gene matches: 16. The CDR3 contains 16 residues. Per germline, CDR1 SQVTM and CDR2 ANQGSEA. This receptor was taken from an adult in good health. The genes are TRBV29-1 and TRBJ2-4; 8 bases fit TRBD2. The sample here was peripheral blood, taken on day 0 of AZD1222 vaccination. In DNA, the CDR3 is TGCAGCGTCGCCGGGCCATCGGGGGGGGTAGGAAACATTCAGTACTTC. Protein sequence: CSVAGPSGGVGNIQYF.